The text below deals with one T cell receptor beta chain. Investigators reverse transcribed all isolated RNA, so they sequenced expressed TCRB transcripts. Data came from immunoSEQ multiplex PCR; TCRdb stores just in-frame clones and leaves some out. The sample includes around 200,000 clones, about an eighth seen only once; the top ten take 0.62%. The data belong to a study of beta chain features in type 1 diabetes. It was one heparinised blood draw, averaging roughly 120 mL, that each donor gave. With V trimmed by 4 bases and J by 3 bases, 5 bases remained unmatched. CDR3 length: 15 residues. CDR1 SGHNT and CDR2 YENEEA come from the germline V gene.

This rearrangement joins TRBV11-3 to TRBJ2-3; the match to TRBD2 covers 9 bases. The sequenced sample was central memory CD4+ T cells from blood. This sequence originates from a woman younger than 30 in good health. The CDR3 region is CASSSGTSRTDTQYF. DNA for the CDR3: TGTGCCAGCAGCTCAGGGACTAGCAGAACAGATACGCAGTATTTT.